This T cell receptor beta chain was captured in a study of cytomegalovirus exposure and HLA in healthy donors. Notes on the study in general: A later analysis revealed that TCR association rates differed between HLA loci, peaking at DRB1 and bottoming out at HLA-C.

Concerning this clone itself: Its antigen is as yet unknown.

The PCR made use of 60 Vbeta and 13 Jbeta primers. How the authors handled the data: The count from a later analysis was about 80 million unique TCR beta chains, some 11 million of them shared. Here immunoSEQ multiplex PCR was the method, and the copy in TCRdb shows in-frame clones only, minus some. The DNA was the basis for D and trimming; V, J and clone size are from that table. Seen here are approximately 110,000 clones, around three quarters observed once, and the top ten hold 3.5% to 4%. Germline V gene lookup returns CDR1 LNHDA and CDR2 SQIVND (reference sequence). V gave up 7 bases and J gave up 4 bases; unmatched junction bases: 12. The CDR3 runs to 16 residues.

Sequencing was performed on PBMCs. The chain recombines TRBV19 with TRBJ2-5; 10 bases map to TRBD1. The origin of this receptor is a human donor in good health. Here the CDR3 reads CASKGQGPGLRETQYF. The CDR3 DNA reads as TGTGCCAGTAAGGGACAGGGGCCCGGGTTGAGAGAGACCCAGTACTTC.